The 21 T cell receptor beta chains below were found in one sample sequenced in a study of cytomegalovirus exposure and HLA in healthy donors. PCR involved 60 Vbeta and 13 Jbeta primers. TCRdb keeps only in-frame clones here, not all; method: immunoSEQ multiplex PCR. The data show around 120,000 clones, with 60% to 80% seen just once and around 2.7% held by the top ten. The sequencing input was PBMCs. These receptors all stem from a woman aged 60-75 years in good health and CMV-seropositive.

The chain has TRBV2 and TRBJ2-1; D unclear. CDR1 is SNHLY and CDR2 is FYNNEI in the germline V gene. V dropped 8 bases and J dropped 2 bases, with 4 bases sitting between them. The CDR3 is 11 residues long. CDR3 sequence (DNA): TGTGCCAGCTCGGCCTACAATGAGCAGTTCTTC. It codes for CASSAYNEQFF.

The rearrangement links TRBV18 to TRBJ2-5; a possible D gene is TRBD1 (5 bases). Per germline, CDR1 KGHSH and CDR2 LQKENI. The ends were cut back, 2 bases at V and 4 bases at J, with 14 bases in the middle. This CDR3 spans 15 amino acids. CDR3 sequence reads: CASSPESRGGETQYF. The DNA for the CDR3 is TGTGCCAGCTCACCAGAAAGTAGGGGCGGAGAGACCCAGTACTTC. The entire variable domain, with the rest obtained from reference TRBV18 and TRBJ2-5, is as follows: NAGVMQNPRHLVRRRGQEARLRCSPMKGHSHVYWYRQLPEEGLKFMVYLQKENIIDESGMPKERFSAEFPKEGPSILRIQQVVRGDSAAYFCASSPESRGGETQYFGPGTRLLVL.

With regard to this clone: The junction does not match germline at one end; this may be a read error. V gene TRBV7-9 combines with J gene TRBJ1-2; D gene uncertain. The germline gives CDR1 SEHNR, CDR2 FQNEAQ (reference sequence). This CDR3 has 15 amino acids. The chain's CDR3 is CSSSLDGRVDYGYTF. The DNA for the CDR3 is TGTTCCAGCAGCTTAGACGGGAGGGTTGACTATGGCTACACCTTC. Using reference TRBV7-9 and TRBJ1-2 for the parts outside the CDR3, the full variable domain is DTGVSQNPRHKITKRGQNVTFRCDPISEHNRLYWYRQTLGQGPEFLTYFQNEAQLEKSRLLSDRFSAERPKGSFSTLEIQRTEQGDSAMYLCSSSLDGRVDYGYTFGSGTRLTVV.

The genes are TRBV2 and TRBJ1-1; D may be TRBD1 (6 bases). V shed 7 bases and J shed 2 bases, with 23 bases lying between them. CDR3 length equals 17 residues. Per germline, CDR1 SNHLY and CDR2 FYNNEI. The CDR3 region is CASTRRTEGAPNTEAFF. The DNA of the CDR3 is TGTGCCAGCACCAGGAGGACAGAAGGTGCCCCCAACACTGAAGCTTTCTTT.

The V call is TRBV9, the J call TRBJ1-1; D is possibly TRBD1 (6 bases). Trimming removed 3 bases from V and 1 base from J, with 16 bases in between. The CDR3 sequence is 16 residues long. CDR1 and CDR2 from the germline V gene are SGDLS and YYNGEE. This CDR3 is CASSDSVPTGNTEAFF. The CDR3 bases are TGTGCCAGCAGCGATTCGGTCCCGACAGGGAACACTGAAGCTTTCTTT.

The V and J genes are TRBV6-6 and TRBJ1-2; TRBD1 might be the D (6 bases). Trimming stripped 6 bases from V and 3 bases from J, with 11 bases between. The germline V gene encodes CDR1 MNHNY and CDR2 SVGAGI (reference sequence). CDR3 length: 13 amino acids. The CDR3 loop is CASSPDSDYGYTF. The CDR3 DNA is TGTGCCAGCAGCCCGGACAGTGACTATGGCTACACCTTC.

In this sample, this clone turned up once. This chain joins TRBV5-6 and TRBJ2-7, with 9 bases that match TRBD1. Germline values: CDR1 SGHDT, CDR2 YYEEEE. V lost 2 bases and J lost 2; bases outside the gene matches: 11. The CDR3 covers 17 residues. DNA for the CDR3: TGTGCCAGCAGCTTCTGGACAGGGGCATCCCGGGCCTACGAGCAGTACTTC. Amino acids: CASSFWTGASRAYEQYF. Full variable domain (missing parts from reference TRBV5-6 and TRBJ2-7): DAGVTQSPTHLIKTRGQQVTLRCSPKSGHDTVSWYQQALGQGPQFIFQYYEEEERQRGNFPDRFSGHQFPNYSSELNVNALLLGDSALYLCASSFWTGASRAYEQYFGPGTRLTVT.

This sequence joins TRBV14 and TRBJ1-4; 8 bases are shared with TRBD1. The CDR3 has 14 residues. The V and J ends lost 4 bases and 5 bases, in that order; junction bases with no gene match: 3. Germline V CDR1 and CDR2: SGHDN, FVKESK. CDR3 DNA sequence: TGTGCCAGCAGCCCCCGACAGGGGAATGAAAAACTGTTTTTT. This codes for CASSPRQGNEKLFF.

The chain is built from TRBV7-6 and TRBJ1-2; 8 bases fit TRBD1. This CDR3 has 14 amino acids. Germline lookup yields CDR1 SGHVS and CDR2 FNYEAQ. V shed 2 bases and J 6 bases; nucleotides not matched to a gene: 5. CDR3 sequence (DNA): TGTGCCAGCAGCTTATGGGCAGGGGGCAATGGCTACACCTTC. It is translated as CASSLWAGGNGYTF.

The chain links TRBV5-4 to TRBJ1-1; D is uncertain. The germline gives CDR1 SGHNT, CDR2 YYREEE (reference sequence). The V gene lost 2 bases and the J gene lost 4 bases, with 12 bases spanning the gap. This CDR3 has 14 residues. For the CDR3, the DNA is TGTGCCAGCAGCTTAGGGCAGGCGGGCACTGAAGCTTTCTTT. Protein product: CASSLGQAGTEAFF.

This chain links TRBV6-1 with TRBJ1-5; no reliable D call. The CDR3 spans 14 residues. Per germline, CDR1 MNHNS and CDR2 SASEGT. V was trimmed by 7 bases and J by 4 bases, leaving 14 bases between them. CDR3 protein: CASTKGVGNQPQHF. The CDR3 DNA is TGTGCCAGCACAAAGGGAGTTGGGAATCAGCCCCAGCATTTT.

This sequence joins TRBV7-9 and TRBJ1-2; 9 positions match TRBD1. Trimming removed 1 base from V and 6 bases from J; junction bases left unmatched: 6. The germline V gene has CDR1 SEHNR and CDR2 FQNEAQ (reference sequence). The CDR3 loop spans 15 amino acids. This CDR3 is CASSLGQGQGDGYTF. In DNA form, the CDR3 reads TGTGCCAGCAGCTTAGGCCAGGGACAGGGTGATGGCTACACCTTC.

This clone has only one observation. The chain combines TRBV7-2 with TRBJ2-1, with 15 nucleotides matching TRBD2. The CDR3 sequence is 14 residues long. CDR1 and CDR2 (germline): SGHTA, FQGNSA. V trimming: 5 bases; J trimming: 11 bases; junction bases outside the gene matches: 4. Written as DNA, the CDR3 is TGTGCCAGCAGCACGGGACTAGCGGGGGGCCAGCAGTTCTTC. Translation: CASSTGLAGGQQFF. Full variable domain (remainder filled in from reference TRBV7-2 and TRBJ2-1): GAGVSQSPSNKVTEKGKDVELRCDPISGHTALYWYRQSLGQGLEFLIYFQGNSAPDKSGLPSDRFSAERTGGSVSTLTIQRTQQEDSAVYLCASSTGLAGGQQFFGPGTRLTVL.

This clone occurred a few times. This chain links TRBV19 with TRBJ1-3; no firm D call. Germline V gene data show CDR1 as LNHDA and CDR2 as SQIVND (reference sequence). V lost 8 bases and J 0 bases, leaving 8 bases between the germline ends. The CDR3 totals 13 residues. CDR3 bases: TGTGCCAGTTCGGGGTCCTCTGGAAACACCATATATTTT. Translating it yields CASSGSSGNTIYF.

In this sample, this clone turned up a few times. J is TRBJ1-2 and V is TRBV6-6; TRBD1 matches 9 bases. The junction had 9 bases not matched to a gene; V was cut back by 5 bases and J by 2 bases. The germline gives CDR1 MNHNY, CDR2 SVGAGI (reference sequence). The CDR3 is 16 residues long. CDR3 sequence (DNA): TGTGCCAGCAGTGGCTCTTGGGACAGGGTAAACTATGGCTACACCTTC. This gives the protein CASSGSWDRVNYGYTF.

This clone was observed a single time. This chain joins TRBV9 and TRBJ2-7; D gene uncertain. Germline loops: CDR1 SGDLS, CDR2 YYNGEE. The CDR3 is 12 amino acids. The germline V and J ends were trimmed by 4 bases and 6 bases, with 11 bases remaining between them. Here the CDR3 DNA reads TGTGCCAGCAGCCCAACGGGTACCGAGCAGTACTTC. Protein: CASSPTGTEQYF.

This chain joins TRBV9 and TRBJ1-2; possible D gene TRBD1, 6 bases. The CDR3 extends over 16 amino acids. V was clipped by 3 bases and J by 4 bases, with 19 bases between them. Germline CDR1 SGDLS, CDR2 YYNGEE. The CDR3 protein is CASSAQGGLGPYGYTF. Written as DNA, the CDR3 is TGTGCCAGCAGCGCCCAAGGGGGTTTGGGTCCCTATGGCTACACCTTC.

V gene TRBV5-1 combines with J gene TRBJ2-7; weak D call: TRBD2 (5 bases). Germline loops: CDR1 SGHRS, CDR2 YFSETQ. This CDR3 is built from 15 residues. V shed 3 bases and J shed 5 bases, with 18 bases lying between them. In DNA form, the CDR3 reads TGCGCCAGCAGCTCCTATCGGACTGGAGCCCACGAGCAGTACTTC. Protein sequence: CASSSYRTGAHEQYF.

The V and J genes are TRBV7-6 and TRBJ2-7; TRBD2 aligns across 7 bases. V gave up 6 bases and J gave up 2 bases; unmatched junction bases: 10. Germline CDR1 reads SGHVS; CDR2 reads FNYEAQ. There are 15 residues in the CDR3. CDR3 coding DNA: TGTGCCAGCAGTTCCTCCGGGACTACAGCCTACGAGCAGTACTTC. Protein: CASSSSGTTAYEQYF.

V is TRBV5-1 and J is TRBJ2-3; D perhaps matches TRBD2 (5 bases). Trimming took off 4 bases at V and 4 bases at J, with 16 bases between the two ends. The CDR3 consists of 15 residues. Germline values: CDR1 SGHRS, CDR2 YFSETQ. The CDR3: CASSTSGRIPDTQYF. In nucleotides, the CDR3 is TGCGCCAGCAGCACCTCGGGGAGAATACCAGATACGCAGTATTTT.

The chain employs TRBV6-1 and TRBJ2-7; TRBD1 matches 8 bases. CDR3 length equals 13 residues. The V segment lost 4 bases and the J segment 5 bases; nucleotides outside the gene matches: 4. Germline assignment: CDR1 MNHNS and CDR2 SASEGT. CDR3 DNA: TGTGCCAGCAGTGTGGCAGGGGGCGACGAGCAGTACTTC. Its translation: CASSVAGGDEQYF.